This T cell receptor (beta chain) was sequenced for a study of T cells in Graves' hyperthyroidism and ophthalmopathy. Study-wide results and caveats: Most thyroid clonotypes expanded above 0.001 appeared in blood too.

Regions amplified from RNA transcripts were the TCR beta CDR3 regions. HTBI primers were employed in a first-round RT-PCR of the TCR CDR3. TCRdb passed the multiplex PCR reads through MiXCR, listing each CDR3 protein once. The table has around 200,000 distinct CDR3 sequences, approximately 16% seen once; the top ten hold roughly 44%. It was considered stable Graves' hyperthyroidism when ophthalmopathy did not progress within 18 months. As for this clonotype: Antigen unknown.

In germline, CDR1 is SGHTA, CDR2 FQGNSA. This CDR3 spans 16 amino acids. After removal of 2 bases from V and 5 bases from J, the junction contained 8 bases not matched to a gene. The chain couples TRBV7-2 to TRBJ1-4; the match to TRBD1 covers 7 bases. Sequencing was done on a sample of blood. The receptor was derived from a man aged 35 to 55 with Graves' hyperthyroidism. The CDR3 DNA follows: TGTGCCAGCAGCTTAAGTCGCGGCAGGGGGAATGAAAAACTGTTTTTT. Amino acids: CASSLSRGRGNEKLFF.